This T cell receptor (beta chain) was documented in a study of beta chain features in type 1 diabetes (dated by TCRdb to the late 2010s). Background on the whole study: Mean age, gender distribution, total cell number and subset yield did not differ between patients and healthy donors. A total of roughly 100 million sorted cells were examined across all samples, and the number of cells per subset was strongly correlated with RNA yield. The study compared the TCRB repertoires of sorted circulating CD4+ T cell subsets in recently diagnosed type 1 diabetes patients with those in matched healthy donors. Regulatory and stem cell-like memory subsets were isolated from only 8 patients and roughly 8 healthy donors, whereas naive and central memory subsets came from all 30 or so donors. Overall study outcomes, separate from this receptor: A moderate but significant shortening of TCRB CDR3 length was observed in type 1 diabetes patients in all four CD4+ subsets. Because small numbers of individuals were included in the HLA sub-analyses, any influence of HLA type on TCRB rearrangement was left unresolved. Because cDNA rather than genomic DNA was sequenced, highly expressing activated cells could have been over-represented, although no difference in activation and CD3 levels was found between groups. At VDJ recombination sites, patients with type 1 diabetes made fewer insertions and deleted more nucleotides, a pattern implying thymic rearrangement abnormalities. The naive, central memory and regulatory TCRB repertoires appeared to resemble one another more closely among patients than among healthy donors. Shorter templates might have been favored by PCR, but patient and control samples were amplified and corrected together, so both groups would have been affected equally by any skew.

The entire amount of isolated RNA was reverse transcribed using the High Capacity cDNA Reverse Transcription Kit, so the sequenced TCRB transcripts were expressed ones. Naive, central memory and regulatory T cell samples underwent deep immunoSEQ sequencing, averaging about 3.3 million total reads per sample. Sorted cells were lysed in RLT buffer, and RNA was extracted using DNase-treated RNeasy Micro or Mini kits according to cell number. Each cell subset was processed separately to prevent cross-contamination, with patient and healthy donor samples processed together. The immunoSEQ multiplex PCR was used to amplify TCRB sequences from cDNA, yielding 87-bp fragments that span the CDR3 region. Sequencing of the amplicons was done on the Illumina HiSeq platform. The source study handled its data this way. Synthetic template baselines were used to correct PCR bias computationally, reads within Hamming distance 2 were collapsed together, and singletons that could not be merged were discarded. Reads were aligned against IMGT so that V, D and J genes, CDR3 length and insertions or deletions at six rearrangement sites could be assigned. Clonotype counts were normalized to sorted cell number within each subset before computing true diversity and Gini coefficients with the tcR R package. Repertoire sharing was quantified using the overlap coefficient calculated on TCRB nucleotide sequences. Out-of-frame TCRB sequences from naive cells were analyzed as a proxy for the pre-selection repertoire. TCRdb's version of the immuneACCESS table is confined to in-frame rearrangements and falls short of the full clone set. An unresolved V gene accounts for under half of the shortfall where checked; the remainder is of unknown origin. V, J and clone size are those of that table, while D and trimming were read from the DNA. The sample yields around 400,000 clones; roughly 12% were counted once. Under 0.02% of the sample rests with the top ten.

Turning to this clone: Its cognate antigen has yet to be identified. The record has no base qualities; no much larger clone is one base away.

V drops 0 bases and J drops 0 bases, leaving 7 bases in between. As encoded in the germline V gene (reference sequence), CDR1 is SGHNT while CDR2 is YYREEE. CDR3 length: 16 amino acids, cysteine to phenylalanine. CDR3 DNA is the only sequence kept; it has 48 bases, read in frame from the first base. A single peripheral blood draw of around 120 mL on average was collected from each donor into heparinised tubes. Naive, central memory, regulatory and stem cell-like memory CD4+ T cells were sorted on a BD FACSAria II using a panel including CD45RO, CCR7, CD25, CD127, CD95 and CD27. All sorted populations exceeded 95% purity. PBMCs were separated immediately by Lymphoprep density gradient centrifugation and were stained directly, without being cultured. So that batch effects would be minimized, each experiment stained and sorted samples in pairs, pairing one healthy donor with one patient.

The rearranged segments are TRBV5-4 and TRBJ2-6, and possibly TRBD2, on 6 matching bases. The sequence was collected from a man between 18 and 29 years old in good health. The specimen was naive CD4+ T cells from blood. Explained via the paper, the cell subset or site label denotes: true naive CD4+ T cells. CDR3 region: CASSLAAGSGANVLTF. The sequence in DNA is TGTGCCAGCAGCTTGGCAGCGGGCTCTGGGGCCAACGTCCTGACTTTC.